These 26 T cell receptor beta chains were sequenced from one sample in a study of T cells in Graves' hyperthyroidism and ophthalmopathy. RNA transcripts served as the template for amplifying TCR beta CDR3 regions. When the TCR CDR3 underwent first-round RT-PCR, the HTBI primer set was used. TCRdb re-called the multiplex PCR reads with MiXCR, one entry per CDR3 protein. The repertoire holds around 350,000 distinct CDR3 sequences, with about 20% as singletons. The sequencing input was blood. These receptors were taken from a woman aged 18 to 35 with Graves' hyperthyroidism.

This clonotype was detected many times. The CDR3 protein is CASSLRVGETQYF. Written as DNA, the CDR3 is TGTGCCAGCAGCTTACGAGTGGGAGAGACCCAGTACTTC. V and J are TRBV7-3 and TRBJ2-5; D not resolved. The CDR3 is 13 residues long. Trimming left V 2 bases short and J 4 bases short, with 8 bases between. Germline V gives CDR1 SGHTA, CDR2 FQGTGA.

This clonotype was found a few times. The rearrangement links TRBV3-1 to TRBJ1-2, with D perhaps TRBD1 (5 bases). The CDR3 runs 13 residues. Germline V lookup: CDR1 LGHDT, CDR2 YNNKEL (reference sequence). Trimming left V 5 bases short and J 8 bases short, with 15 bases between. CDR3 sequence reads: CASSIIGGEGYTF. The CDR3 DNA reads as TGTGCCAGCAGCATTATCGGGGGGGAAGGCTACACCTTC.

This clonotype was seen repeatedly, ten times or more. This CDR3 is CASSPSGSNQPQHF. CDR3 DNA sequence: TGCGCCAGCAGCCCCAGCGGTAGCAATCAGCCCCAGCATTTT. V is TRBV5-1 and J is TRBJ1-5; D call uncertain. Germline V CDR1 and CDR2: SGHRS, YFSETQ. CDR3 size: 14 residues. V was trimmed by 4 bases and J by 0 bases, leaving 8 bases between them.

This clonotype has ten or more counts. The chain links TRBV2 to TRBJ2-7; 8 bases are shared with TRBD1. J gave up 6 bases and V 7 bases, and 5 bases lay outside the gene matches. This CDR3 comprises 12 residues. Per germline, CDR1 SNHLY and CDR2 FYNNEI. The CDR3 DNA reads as TGTGCCAGCACCCAGGACAGGGCCGAGCAGTACTTC. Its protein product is CASTQDRAEQYF. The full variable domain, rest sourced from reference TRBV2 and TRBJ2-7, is EPEVTQTPSHQVTQMGQEVILRCVPISNHLYFYWYRQILGQKVEFLVSFYNNEISEKSEIFDDQFSVERPDGSNFTLKIRSTKLEDSAMYFCASTQDRAEQYFGPGTRLTVT.

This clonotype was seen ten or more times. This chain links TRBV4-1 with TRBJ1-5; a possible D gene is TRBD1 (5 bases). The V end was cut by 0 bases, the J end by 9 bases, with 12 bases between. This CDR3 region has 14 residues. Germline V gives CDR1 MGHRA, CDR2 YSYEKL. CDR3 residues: CASSQDSGTWPQHF. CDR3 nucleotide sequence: TGCGCCAGCAGCCAAGATAGCGGGACGTGGCCCCAGCATTTT.

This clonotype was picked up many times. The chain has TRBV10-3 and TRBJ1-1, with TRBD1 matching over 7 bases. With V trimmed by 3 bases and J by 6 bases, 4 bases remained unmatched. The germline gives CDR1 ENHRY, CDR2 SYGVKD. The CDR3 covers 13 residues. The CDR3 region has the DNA TGTGCCATCAGTGACCAGACAGGGTCTGAAGCTTTCTTT. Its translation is CAISDQTGSEAFF.

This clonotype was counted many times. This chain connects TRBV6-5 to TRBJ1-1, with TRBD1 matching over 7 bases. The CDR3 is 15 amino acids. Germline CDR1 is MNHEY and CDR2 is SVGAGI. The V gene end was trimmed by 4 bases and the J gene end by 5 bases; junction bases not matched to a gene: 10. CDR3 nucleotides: TGTGCCAGCAGTTCAAAGGGGGCCTGGGGGACTGAAGCTTTCTTT. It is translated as CASSSKGAWGTEAFF.

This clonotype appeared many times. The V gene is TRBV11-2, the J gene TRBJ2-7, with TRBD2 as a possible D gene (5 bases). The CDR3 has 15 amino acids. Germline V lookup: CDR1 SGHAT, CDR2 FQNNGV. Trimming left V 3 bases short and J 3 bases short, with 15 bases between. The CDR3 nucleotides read TGTGCCAGCAGCTTCGATGTTTCGGGATTCTACGAGCAGTACTTC. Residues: CASSFDVSGFYEQYF.

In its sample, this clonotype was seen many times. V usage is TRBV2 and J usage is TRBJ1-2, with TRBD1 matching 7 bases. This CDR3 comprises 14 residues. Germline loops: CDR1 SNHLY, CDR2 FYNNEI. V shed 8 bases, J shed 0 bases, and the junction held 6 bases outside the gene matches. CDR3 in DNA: TGTGCCAGCCACAACAGGGGAACTAACTATGGCTACACCTTC. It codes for CASHNRGTNYGYTF.

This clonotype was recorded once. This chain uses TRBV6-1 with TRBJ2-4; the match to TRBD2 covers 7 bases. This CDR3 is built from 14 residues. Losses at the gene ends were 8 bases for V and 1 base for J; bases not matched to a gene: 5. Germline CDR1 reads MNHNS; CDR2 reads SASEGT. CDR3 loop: CASGLGRAKNIQYF. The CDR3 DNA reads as TGTGCCAGCGGACTAGGGCGCGCCAAAAACATTCAGTACTTC.

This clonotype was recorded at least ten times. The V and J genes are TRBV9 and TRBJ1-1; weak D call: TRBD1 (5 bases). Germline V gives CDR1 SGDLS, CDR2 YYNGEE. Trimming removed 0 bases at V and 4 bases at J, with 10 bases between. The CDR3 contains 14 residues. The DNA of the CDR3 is TGTGCCAGCAGCGTAGGCGGGGCCTCCACTGAAGCTTTCTTT. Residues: CASSVGGASTEAFF. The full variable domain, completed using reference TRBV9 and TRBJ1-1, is DSGVTQTPKHLITATGQRVTLRCSPRSGDLSVYWYQQSLDQGLQFLIQYYNGEERAKGNILERFSAQQFPDLHSELNLSSLELGDSALYFCASSVGGASTEAFFGQGTRLTVV.

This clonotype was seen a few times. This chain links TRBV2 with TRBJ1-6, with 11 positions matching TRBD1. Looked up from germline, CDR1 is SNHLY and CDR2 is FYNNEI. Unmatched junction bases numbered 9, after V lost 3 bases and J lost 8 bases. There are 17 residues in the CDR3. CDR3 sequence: CASSESGQGAYYSPLHF. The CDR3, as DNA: TGTGCCAGCAGTGAGTCCGGACAGGGGGCTTATTATTCACCCCTCCACTTT.

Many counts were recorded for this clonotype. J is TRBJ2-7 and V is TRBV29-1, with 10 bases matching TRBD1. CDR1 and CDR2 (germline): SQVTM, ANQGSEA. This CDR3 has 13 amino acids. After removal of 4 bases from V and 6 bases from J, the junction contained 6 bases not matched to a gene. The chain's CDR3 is CSVGETGGVEQYF. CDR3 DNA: TGCAGCGTTGGGGAGACAGGGGGCGTCGAGCAGTACTTC.

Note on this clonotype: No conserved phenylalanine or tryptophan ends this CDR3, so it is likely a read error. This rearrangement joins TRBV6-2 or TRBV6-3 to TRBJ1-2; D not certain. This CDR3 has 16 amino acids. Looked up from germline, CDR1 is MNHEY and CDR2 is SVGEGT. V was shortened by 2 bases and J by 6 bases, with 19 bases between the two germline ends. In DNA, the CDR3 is TGTGCCAGCAGTTACCATCCTGGGGATTCACGGGATGGCTACACCTGC. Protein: CASSYHPGDSRDGYTC.

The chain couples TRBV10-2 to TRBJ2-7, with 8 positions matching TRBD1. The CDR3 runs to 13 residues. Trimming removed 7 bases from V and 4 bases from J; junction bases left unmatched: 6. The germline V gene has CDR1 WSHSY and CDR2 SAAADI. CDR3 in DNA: TGCGCCAGCACTGGACAGGGAAGGTACGAGCAGTACTTC. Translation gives CASTGQGRYEQYF.

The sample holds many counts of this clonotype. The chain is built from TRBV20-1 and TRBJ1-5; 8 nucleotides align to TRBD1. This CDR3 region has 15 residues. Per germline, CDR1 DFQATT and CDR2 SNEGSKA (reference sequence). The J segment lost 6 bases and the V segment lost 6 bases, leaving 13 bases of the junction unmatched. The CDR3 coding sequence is TGCAGTGCCAAAGAGGACAGGGACGGGGGTCAGCCCCAGCATTTT. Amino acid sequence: CSAKEDRDGGQPQHF.

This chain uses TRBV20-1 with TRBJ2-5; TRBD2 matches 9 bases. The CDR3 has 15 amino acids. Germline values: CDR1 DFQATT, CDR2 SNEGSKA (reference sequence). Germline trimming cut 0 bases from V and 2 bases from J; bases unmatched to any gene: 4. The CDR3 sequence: CSARDSAGGQETQYF. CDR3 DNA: TGCAGTGCTAGAGATTCCGCGGGGGGGCAAGAGACCCAGTACTTC.

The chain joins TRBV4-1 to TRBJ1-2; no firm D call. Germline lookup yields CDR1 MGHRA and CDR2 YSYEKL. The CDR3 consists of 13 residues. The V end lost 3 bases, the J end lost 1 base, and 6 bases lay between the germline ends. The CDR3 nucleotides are TGCGCCAGCAGCCAGGCCTATAACTATGGCTACACCTTC. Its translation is CASSQAYNYGYTF.

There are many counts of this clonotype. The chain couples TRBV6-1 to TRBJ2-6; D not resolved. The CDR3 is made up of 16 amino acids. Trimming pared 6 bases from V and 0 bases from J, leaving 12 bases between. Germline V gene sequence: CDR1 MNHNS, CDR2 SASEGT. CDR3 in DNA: TGTGCCAGCAGAATTAGTGCGTTCTCTGGGGCCAACGTCCTGACTTTC. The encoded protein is CASRISAFSGANVLTF.

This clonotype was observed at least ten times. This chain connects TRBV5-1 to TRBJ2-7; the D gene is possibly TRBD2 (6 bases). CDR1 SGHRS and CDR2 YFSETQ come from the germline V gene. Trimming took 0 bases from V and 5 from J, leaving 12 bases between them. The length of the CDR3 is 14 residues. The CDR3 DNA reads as TGCGCCAGCAGCTTGGAGGAGGGGCACCACGAGCAGTACTTC. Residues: CASSLEEGHHEQYF.

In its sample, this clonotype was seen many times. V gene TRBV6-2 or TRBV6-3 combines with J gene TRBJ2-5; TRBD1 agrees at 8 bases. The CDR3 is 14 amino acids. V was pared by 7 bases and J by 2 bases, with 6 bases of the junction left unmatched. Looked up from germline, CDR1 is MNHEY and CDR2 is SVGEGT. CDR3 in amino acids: CASTGGDIQETQYF. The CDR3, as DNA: TGTGCCAGCACAGGGGGCGATATTCAAGAGACCCAGTACTTC.

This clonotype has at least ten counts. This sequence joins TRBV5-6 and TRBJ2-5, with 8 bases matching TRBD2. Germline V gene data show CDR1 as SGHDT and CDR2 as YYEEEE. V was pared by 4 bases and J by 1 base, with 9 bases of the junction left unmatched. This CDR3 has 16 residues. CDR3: CASSPLSGGLQETQYF. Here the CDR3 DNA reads TGTGCCAGCAGCCCTCTCTCGGGGGGGCTCCAAGAGACCCAGTACTTC.

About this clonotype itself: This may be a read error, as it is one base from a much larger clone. The CDR3 protein is CATSDVYPGLAGALNTGELCF. The CDR3, as DNA: TGTGCCACCAGTGATGTGTATCCGGGACTAGCGGGGGCCCTGAACACCGGGGAGCTGTGTTTT. This chain links TRBV24-1 with TRBJ2-2, with 14 bases identical to TRBD2. Per the germline V gene, CDR1 is KGHDR and CDR2 is SFDVKD. The CDR3 extends over 21 amino acids.

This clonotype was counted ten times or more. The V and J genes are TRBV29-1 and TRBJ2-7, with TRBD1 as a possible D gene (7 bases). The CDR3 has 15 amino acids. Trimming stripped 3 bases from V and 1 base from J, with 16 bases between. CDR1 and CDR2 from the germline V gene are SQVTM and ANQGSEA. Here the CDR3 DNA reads TGCAGCGTTGAGGGTAGGGCAGGGGGGTCCTACGAGCAGTACTTC. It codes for CSVEGRAGGSYEQYF.

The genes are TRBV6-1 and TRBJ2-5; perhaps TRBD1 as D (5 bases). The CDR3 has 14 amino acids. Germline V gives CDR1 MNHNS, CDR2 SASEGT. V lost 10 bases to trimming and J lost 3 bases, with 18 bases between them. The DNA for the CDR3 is TGTGCCATCAGGCACAGGTTAGAGGAAGAGACCCAGTACTTC. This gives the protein CAIRHRLEEETQYF.

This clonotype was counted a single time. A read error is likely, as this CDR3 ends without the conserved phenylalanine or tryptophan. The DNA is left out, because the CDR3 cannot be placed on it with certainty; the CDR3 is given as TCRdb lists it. The CDR3 is CASSIQFRETEACL. V gene TRBV12-3 or TRBV12-4 combines with J gene TRBJ1-1. Including both end residues, the CDR3 is 14 amino acids long.